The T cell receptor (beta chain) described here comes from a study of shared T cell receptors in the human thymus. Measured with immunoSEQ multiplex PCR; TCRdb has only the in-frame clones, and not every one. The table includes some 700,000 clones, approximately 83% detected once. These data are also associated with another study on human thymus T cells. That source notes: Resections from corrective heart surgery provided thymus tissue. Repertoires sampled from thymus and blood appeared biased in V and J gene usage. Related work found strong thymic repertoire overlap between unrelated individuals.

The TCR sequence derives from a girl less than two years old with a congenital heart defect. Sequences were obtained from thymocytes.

CDR3 sequence reads: CASSAGTGRNSPLHF. For the CDR3, the DNA is TGTGCCAGCAGCGCCGGGACAGGCCGGAATTCACCCCTCCACTTT. J is TRBJ1-6 and V is TRBV14; 8 bases fit TRBD1. The germline gives CDR1 SGHDN, CDR2 FVKESK. The trim removed 5 bases at V and 7 bases at J, leaving 7 bases unmatched. This CDR3 spans 15 amino acids.